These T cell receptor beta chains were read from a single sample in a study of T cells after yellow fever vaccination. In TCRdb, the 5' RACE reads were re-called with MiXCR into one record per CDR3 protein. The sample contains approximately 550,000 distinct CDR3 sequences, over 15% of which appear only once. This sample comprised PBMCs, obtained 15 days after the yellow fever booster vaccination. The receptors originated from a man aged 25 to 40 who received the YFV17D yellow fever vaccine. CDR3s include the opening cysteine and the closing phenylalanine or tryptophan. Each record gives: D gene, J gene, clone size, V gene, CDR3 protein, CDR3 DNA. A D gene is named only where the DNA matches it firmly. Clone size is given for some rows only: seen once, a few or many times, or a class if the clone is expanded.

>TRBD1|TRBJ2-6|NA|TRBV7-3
CASSFIGTGGSGANVLTF
TGTGCCAGCAGTTTCATCGGGACAGGGGGGTCTGGGGCCAACGTCCTGACTTTC
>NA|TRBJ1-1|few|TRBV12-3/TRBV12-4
CASSFSDNTEAFF
TGTGCCAGCAGTTTTTCAGATAACACTGAAGCTTTCTTT
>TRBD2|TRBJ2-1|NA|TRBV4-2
CASSQEVSSTSGRDNEQFF
TGTGCCAGCAGCCAAGAGGTCAGTTCAACTAGCGGGCGAGACAATGAGCAGTTCTTC
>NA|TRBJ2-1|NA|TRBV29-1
CSVELAQRGFF
TGCAGCGTTGAGCTAGCGCAGAGGGGGTTCTTC
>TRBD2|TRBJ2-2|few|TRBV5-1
CASTSGPGELFF
TGCGCCAGCACTAGCGGGCCCGGGGAGCTGTTTTTT
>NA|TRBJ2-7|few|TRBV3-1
CASSPPSGTYEQYF
TGTGCCAGCAGCCCCCCCTCCGGAACCTACGAGCAGTACTTC
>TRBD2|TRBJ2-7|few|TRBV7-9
CASSLDSGSSEQYF
TGTGCCAGCAGCTTAGATAGCGGGAGTTCGGAGCAGTACTTC
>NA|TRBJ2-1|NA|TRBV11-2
CACLGRSSYNEQFF
TGTGCCTGCCTTGGCCGGAGCTCCTACAATGAGCAGTTCTTC
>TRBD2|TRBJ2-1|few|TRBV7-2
CASSPRTSGGNEQFF
TGTGCCAGCAGCCCAAGGACTAGCGGCGGCAATGAGCAGTTCTTC
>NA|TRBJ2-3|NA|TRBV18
CASSTRGAGTDTQYF
TGTGCCAGCTCGACCCGCGGGGCAGGCACAGATACGCAGTATTTT
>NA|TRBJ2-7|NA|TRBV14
CASSQRGSPPYEQYF
TGTGCCAGCAGCCAACGGGGGAGCCCCCCCTACGAGCAGTACTTC
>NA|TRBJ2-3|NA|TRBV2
CASTRQRTDTQYF
TGTGCCAGCACTCGACAGCGCACAGATACGCAGTATTTT
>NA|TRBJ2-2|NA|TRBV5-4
CASSPAGFQGRAGELFF
TGTGCCAGCAGCCCCGCCGGGTTCCAGGGGAGGGCCGGGGAGCTGTTTTTT
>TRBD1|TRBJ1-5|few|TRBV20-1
CSARVETGFFQPQHF
TGCAGTGCTAGAGTTGAGACAGGGTTTTTCCAGCCCCAGCATTTT
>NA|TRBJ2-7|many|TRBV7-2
CASSLRGEQYF
TGTGCCAGCAGCTTAAGAGGCGAGCAGTACTTC
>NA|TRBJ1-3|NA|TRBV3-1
CASSQVGFGNTIYF
TGTGCCAGCAGCCAAGTGGGGTTCGGAAACACCATATATTTT